In its sample, the clone carrying this TCR beta chain was seen many times. Its target is not known. V was trimmed by 2 bases and J by 2 bases, leaving 9 bases between them. Per germline, CDR1 KGHSH and CDR2 LQKENI. The length of the CDR3 is 14 residues. MiXCR re-clonotyped the PCR reads for TCRdb. Altogether about 59,000 clones are present, under 20% being singletons, with the ten largest covering roughly a tenth. The data belong to a study of metastatic and nonmetastatic thyroid tumors. The wider study: Repertoires of blood and of tissue (tumor or nodule) from malignant and benign thyroid patients were compared. Findings of the study overall: Within blood and tumor, benign nodules reportedly had significantly lower TCR beta diversity than malignant thyroid tumors did.

None of the patients had undergone any treatment ahead of thyroid surgery. The chain employs TRBV18 and TRBJ1-2, with D perhaps matching TRBD1 (5 bases). This clonotype was obtained from a male donor with papillary thyroid cancer or a benign thyroid nodule (not recorded which). Some clones in this sample may be carry-over from other donors' samples. Sequenced: blood. CDR3 bases: TGTGCCAGCTCACCAGGGGCTGGGAACTATGGCTACACCTTC. Translating it yields CASSPGAGNYGYTF.